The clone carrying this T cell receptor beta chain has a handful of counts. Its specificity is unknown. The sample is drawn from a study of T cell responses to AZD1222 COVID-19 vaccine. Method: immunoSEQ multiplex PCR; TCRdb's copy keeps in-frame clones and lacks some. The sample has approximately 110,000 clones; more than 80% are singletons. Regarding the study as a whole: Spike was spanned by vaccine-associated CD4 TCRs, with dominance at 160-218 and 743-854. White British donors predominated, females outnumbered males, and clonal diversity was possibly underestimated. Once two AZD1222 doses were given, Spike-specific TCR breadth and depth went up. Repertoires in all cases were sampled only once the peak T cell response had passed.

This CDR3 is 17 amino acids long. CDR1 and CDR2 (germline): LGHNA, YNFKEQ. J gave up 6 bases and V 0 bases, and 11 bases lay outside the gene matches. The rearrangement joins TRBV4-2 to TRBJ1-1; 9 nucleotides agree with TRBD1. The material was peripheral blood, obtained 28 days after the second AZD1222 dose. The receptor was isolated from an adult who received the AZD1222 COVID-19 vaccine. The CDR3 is CASSQEIWDRVPAEAFF. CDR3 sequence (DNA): TGTGCCAGCAGCCAAGAGATATGGGACAGGGTTCCGGCTGAAGCTTTCTTT.